The clone carrying this TCR beta chain came up a few times. The CDR3 contains 16 residues. Germline V gene sequence: CDR1 MNHEY, CDR2 SMNVEV (reference sequence). V dropped 3 bases and J dropped 7; count of bases not matched to a gene: 10. The data were obtained in a study of T-cell reconstitution after alpha-beta-depleted transplantation in children. Unique molecular identifiers were built into the TCRbeta library. TCRdb passed the PCR reads through MiXCR, listing each CDR3 protein once. The sample lists 450,000 to 600,000 distinct CDR3 sequences, more than 9% occurring once. V and J are TRBV27 and TRBJ1-2, with 11 bases fitting TRBD1. The specimen comprised PBMCs, sampled before TCRalphabeta/CD19-depleted stem cell transplant. The TCR was taken from a child under 10 years old with inherited bone marrow failure, due to receive a stem cell transplant. The CDR3 sequence is CASSFFMGQGVGGYTF. CDR3 bases: TGTGCCAGCAGTTTCTTTATGGGACAGGGGGTCGGTGGCTACACCTTC.